This passage covers 19 T cell receptor beta chains from one sample sequenced in a study of blood T cell repertoires in COVID-19. Using immunoSEQ multiplex PCR, the repertoire was profiled, and TCRdb retains in-frame clones only, with some absent. The sample has more than 300,000 clones; roughly 90% are singletons. Sequencing was performed on peripheral blood. The receptor set was obtained from a man younger than 35 who had recovered from COVID-19.

This clone was seen only once. The genes are TRBV28 and TRBJ2-6; D is ambiguous. The CDR3 consists of 13 residues. The V end lost 8 bases, the J end lost 3 bases, and 8 bases lay between the germline ends. CDR1 is MDHEN and CDR2 is SYDVKM in the germline V gene. Here the CDR3 DNA reads TGTGCCAGCCGTCAGCGTGGGGCCAACGTCCTGACTTTC. It codes for CASRQRGANVLTF.

The gene calls are TRBV12-3 or TRBV12-4 and TRBJ2-1; perhaps TRBD1 as D (5 bases). V was pared by 7 bases and J by 9 bases, with 10 bases between. CDR3 length: 11 residues. The CDR3 DNA reads as TGTGCCAGCACCACAGGCGGTGAGCAGTTCTTC. Translating gives CASTTGGEQFF.

This clone was picked up a small number of times. CDR3 in DNA: TGTGCCAGCAGCTTGGATCTAGGGAACACTGAAGCTTTCTTT. Translated, it gives CASSLDLGNTEAFF. The chain combines TRBV13 with TRBJ1-1, with unresolved D. The CDR3 covers 14 residues. The germline gives CDR1 PRHDT, CDR2 FYEKMQ (reference sequence). V gave up 3 bases and J gave up 1 base, with 9 bases separating them.

This clone appeared a single time. Other DNA sequences from this sample encode an identical CDR3 as well. The rearrangement links TRBV19 to TRBJ2-7; 7 bases are shared with TRBD1. The germline CDR1 and CDR2 sequences are LNHDA and SQIVND (reference sequence). V was clipped by 5 bases and J by 1 base; unmatched bases: 5. CDR3 size: 14 residues. The CDR3 DNA is TGTGCCAGTAGTCCCCGACAGGGTTCCTACGAGCAGTACTTC. This codes for CASSPRQGSYEQYF.

The table lists this clone with a count of one. V usage is TRBV27 and J usage is TRBJ1-2; a weak D match, TRBD1 (5 bases). The V gene lost 3 bases and the J gene lost 7 bases, with 12 bases spanning the gap. CDR3 length: 13 residues. Germline V CDR1 and CDR2: MNHEY, SMNVEV (reference sequence). The DNA of the CDR3 is TGTGCCAGCAGTTTTGACGGCGGGGCTGGCTACACCTTC. This gives the protein CASSFDGGAGYTF.

The chain couples TRBV20-1 to TRBJ2-3; no clear D. Germline V CDR1 and CDR2: DFQATT, SNEGSKA (reference sequence). V was cut by 3 bases and J by 6 bases, with 13 bases left in between. This CDR3 has 13 amino acids. CDR3 coding DNA: TGCAGTGCTAGTTACAGCCTATCGGATACGCAGTATTTT. Translating it yields CSASYSLSDTQYF.

This chain connects TRBV20-1 to TRBJ1-2, with D perhaps matching TRBD1 (5 bases). Germline V gene lookup returns CDR1 DFQATT and CDR2 SNEGSKA (reference sequence). The CDR3 sequence is 11 residues long. Trimming removed 6 bases from V and 4 bases from J, with 9 bases in between. CDR3: CSAIRGYGYTF. For the CDR3, the DNA is TGCAGTGCAATTAGGGGCTATGGCTACACCTTC.

This rearrangement joins TRBV5-1 to TRBJ2-7, with D unclear. This CDR3 is 13 amino acids long. V was shortened by 2 bases and J by 3 bases, with 9 bases between the two germline ends. Germline-derived CDR1 and CDR2 are SGHRS and YFSETQ. The CDR3 is CASSLDLDYEQYF. CDR3 nucleotide sequence: TGCGCCAGCAGCTTAGACCTAGACTACGAGCAGTACTTC.

Comments on this clone: One end of the junction varies from germline; a read error may be responsible. This sequence joins TRBV11-2 and TRBJ1-2; 8 bases map to TRBD1. This CDR3 comprises 13 residues. Germline V lookup: CDR1 SGHAT, CDR2 FQNNGV. The CDR3 DNA follows: TGTGCCAGCAGCTCCATGGGGGCAGGGGGCGAGGCCTTC. Amino acids: CASSSMGAGGEAF. The full variable domain, rest sourced from reference TRBV11-2 and TRBJ1-2, is EAGVAQSPRYKIIEKRQSVAFWCNPISGHATLYWYQQILGQGPKLLIQFQNNGVVDDSQLPKDRFSAERLKGVDSTLKIQPAKLEDSAVYLCASSSMGAGGEAFGSGTRLTVV.

The chain recombines TRBV5-4 with TRBJ1-6; 9 bases agree with TRBD1. Germline-derived CDR1 and CDR2 are SGHNT and YYREEE (reference sequence). The CDR3 sequence is 14 residues long. V shed 4 bases, J shed 11 bases, and the junction held 7 bases outside the gene matches. CDR3: CASSPGQGFAPLHF. In DNA, the CDR3 is TGTGCCAGCAGCCCCGGACAGGGGTTCGCACCCCTCCACTTT.

This chain links TRBV6-6 with TRBJ1-1; tentative D call: TRBD1 (6 bases). The CDR3 is 15 amino acids. Germline V gene lookup returns CDR1 MNHNY and CDR2 SVGAGI (reference sequence). V was trimmed by 2 bases and J by 0 bases, leaving 10 bases between them. The CDR3 DNA reads as TGTGCCAGCAGTTACACGGGACACCTGAACACTGAAGCTTTCTTT. Protein product: CASSYTGHLNTEAFF.

The rearrangement uses TRBV5-6 and TRBJ1-5; TRBD1 matches at 8 bases. Trimming cost V 3 bases and J 5 bases; bases outside gene matches: 4. Germline assignment: CDR1 SGHDT and CDR2 YYEEEE. The CDR3 extends over 14 amino acids. CDR3 nucleotides: TGTGCCAGCAGCTCACAGGGGGAGGATCAGCCCCAGCATTTT. Translation gives CASSSQGEDQPQHF.

This chain links TRBV21-1 with TRBJ1-1; TRBD1 is the table's D call and was not checked against the DNA. TRBV21-1 is deemed a pseudogene. The CDR3 spans 16 residues. This CDR3 is CASNPPPQGAQSEAFF. The CDR3 DNA sequence: TGTGCCAGCAACCCTCCCCCACAGGGGGCTCAGTCTGAAGCTTTCTTT.

The table lists this clone with a count of one. V and J are TRBV18 and TRBJ2-5, with 7 positions matching TRBD1. With V trimmed by 3 bases and J by 5 bases, 9 bases remained unmatched. CDR3 length equals 15 residues. The V gene's germline CDR1 is KGHSH and CDR2 LQKENI. CDR3 nucleotides: TGTGCCAGCTCACCTTCCCGACAGGGATCGGAGACCCAGTACTTC. It translates to CASSPSRQGSETQYF.

CDR3 protein: CASSVVGSGYTDTQYF. As DNA, the CDR3 is TGTGCCAGCAGCGTAGTTGGGTCAGGGTACACAGATACGCAGTATTTT. The genes are TRBV9 and TRBJ2-3, with a possible D match to TRBD1 (5 bases). Trimming removed 0 bases at V and 2 bases at J, with 13 bases between. The CDR3 consists of 16 residues. CDR1 is SGDLS and CDR2 is YYNGEE in the germline V gene.

The chain uses TRBV5-1 and TRBJ2-5; D gene uncertain. With 0 bases removed from V and 1 base from J, the gap between germline ends came to 10 bases. Germline CDR1 reads SGHRS; CDR2 reads YFSETQ. The CDR3 has 15 residues. CDR3: CASSLGLQRQETQYF. As DNA, the CDR3 is TGCGCCAGCAGCTTGGGACTTCAACGCCAAGAGACCCAGTACTTC.

The V call is TRBV5-4, the J call TRBJ2-5; 13 bases are a match to TRBD2. The CDR3 is made up of 15 amino acids. The germline V gene encodes CDR1 SGHNT and CDR2 YYREEE (reference sequence). The V and J ends lost 4 bases and 5 bases, in that order; junction bases with no gene match: 5. The CDR3 region is CASSALAGGLETQYF. The DNA for the CDR3 is TGTGCCAGCAGCGCACTAGCGGGGGGGCTTGAGACCCAGTACTTC.

The chain is built from TRBV29-1 and TRBJ2-3; D possibly corresponds to TRBD1 (5 bases). V lost 7 bases and J lost 10, with 21 bases in between. Germline V gene sequence: CDR1 SQVTM, CDR2 ANQGSEA. This CDR3 has 13 amino acids. This CDR3 is CSADPGPAGSQYF. The DNA for the CDR3 is TGCAGCGCTGACCCAGGGCCCGCTGGATCGCAGTATTTT.

V gene TRBV7-8 combines with J gene TRBJ2-1, with 13 bases fitting TRBD2. Looked up from germline, CDR1 is SGHVS and CDR2 is FQNEAQ. The CDR3 has 19 amino acids. The trim removed 5 bases at V and 10 bases at J, leaving 20 bases unmatched. The DNA of the CDR3 is TGTGCCAGCAGCCCACTTCGGACTAGCGGGGGCCAAGTCGGTGGGGAGCAGTTCTTC. Encoded protein: CASSPLRTSGGQVGGEQFF.